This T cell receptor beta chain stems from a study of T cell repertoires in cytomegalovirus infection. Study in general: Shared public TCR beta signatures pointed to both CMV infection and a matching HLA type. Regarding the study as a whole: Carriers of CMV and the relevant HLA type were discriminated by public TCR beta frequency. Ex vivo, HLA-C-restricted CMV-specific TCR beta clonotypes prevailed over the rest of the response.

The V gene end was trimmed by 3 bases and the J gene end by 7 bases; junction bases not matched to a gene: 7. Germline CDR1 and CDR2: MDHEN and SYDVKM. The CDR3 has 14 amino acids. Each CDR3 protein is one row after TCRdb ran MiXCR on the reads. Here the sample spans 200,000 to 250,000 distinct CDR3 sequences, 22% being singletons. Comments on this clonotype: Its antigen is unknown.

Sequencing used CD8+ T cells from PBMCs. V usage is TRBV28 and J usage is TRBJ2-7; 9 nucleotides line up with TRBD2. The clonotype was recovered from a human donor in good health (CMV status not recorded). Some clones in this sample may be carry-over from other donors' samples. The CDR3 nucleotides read TGTGCCAGCAGTTTCGGGCTAGCGGGGCGGGAGCAGTACTTC. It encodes CASSFGLAGREQYF.